The 10 T cell receptor beta chains below all came from one sample that was sequenced in a study of blood T cells in healthy people across ages. Through a sample-barcoded 5' primer and a J-beta primer mix, a second PCR was run for about 7 to 12 cycles. TCRdb analysed the 5' RACE reads with MiXCR anew, one entry per CDR3 protein. The table has about 1.6 million distinct CDR3 sequences, about 35% seen once. Sequenced: blood. These receptors originate from a young woman in good health.

This clonotype was seen a handful of times. This chain connects TRBV2 to TRBJ1-2; TRBD1 is a possible D gene (6 bases). CDR3 size: 13 residues. Germline values: CDR1 SNHLY, CDR2 FYNNEI. CDR3 in amino acids: CAKGGGPVYGYTF. CDR3 DNA sequence: TGTGCTAAGGGGGGGGGGCCGGTCTATGGCTACACCTTC.

This clonotype was picked up a small number of times. A much larger clonotype is one base distant, so this may be a read error. This rearrangement joins TRBV5-5 to TRBJ1-4; 7 nucleotides align to TRBD1. This CDR3 is 15 amino acids long. Germline V gene lookup returns CDR1 SGHKS and CDR2 YYEKEE (reference sequence). The CDR3 region has the DNA TGTGCCAGCAGTCGTACAGGGGACTCTAATGAAAAACGGTTTTTT. This sequence encodes CASSRTGDSNEKRFF.

Many counts were recorded for this clonotype. This chain uses TRBV6-6 with TRBJ2-7, with TRBD2 matching 9 bases. The length of the CDR3 is 14 residues. Per the germline V gene, CDR1 is MNHNY and CDR2 is SVGAGI (reference sequence). V lost 10 bases and J lost 2; bases outside the gene matches: 9. The CDR3 loop reads CATQATSGTYEQYF. DNA for the CDR3: TGTGCCACCCAAGCGACTAGCGGAACCTACGAGCAGTACTTC.

The J gene is TRBJ2-7, the V gene TRBV7-9; TRBD2 matches at 11 bases. The CDR3 is 15 amino acids. Per germline, CDR1 SEHNR and CDR2 FQNEAQ (reference sequence). Germline trimming cut 4 bases from V and 3 bases from J; bases unmatched to any gene: 5. The CDR3 region is CASSSGTSGLYEQYF. CDR3 bases: TGTGCCAGCAGCTCCGGGACTAGCGGCCTCTACGAGCAGTACTTC.

The rearrangement uses TRBV12-3 or TRBV12-4 and TRBJ2-3; D is undetermined. Trimming pared 5 bases from V and 2 bases from J, leaving 17 bases between. The CDR3 runs 16 residues. This CDR3 reads CASSTRRRIITDTQYF. CDR3 nucleotides: TGTGCCAGCAGTACGCGCCGGAGAATAATCACAGATACGCAGTATTTT.

V gene TRBV29-1 combines with J gene TRBJ1-2; 8 bases are a match to TRBD1. The CDR3 length is 16 residues. The germline CDR1 and CDR2 sequences are SQVTM and ANQGSEA. V dropped 0 bases and J dropped 2; count of bases not matched to a gene: 8. CDR3 loop: CSVEDPRDRWNYGYTF. The CDR3 nucleotides are TGCAGCGTTGAAGATCCTCGGGACAGGTGGAACTATGGCTACACCTTC. The variable domain in full, completed from reference TRBV29-1 and TRBJ1-2, reads SAVISQKPSRDICQRGTSLTIQCQVDSQVTMMFWYRQQPGQSLTLIATANQGSEATYESGFVIDKFPISRPNLTFSTLTVSNMSPEDSSIYLCSVEDPRDRWNYGYTFGSGTRLTVV.

This clonotype has more than one count but fewer than ten. The chain has TRBV10-2 and TRBJ2-6; 9 nucleotides match TRBD1. V gave up 7 bases and J gave up 1 base; unmatched junction bases: 8. This CDR3 is 17 amino acids long. Germline V CDR1 and CDR2: WSHSY, SAAADI. Here the CDR3 reads CASTKGTGPSGANVLTF. CDR3 bases: TGCGCCAGCACGAAGGGGACAGGGCCGTCTGGGGCCAACGTCCTGACTTTC.

The chain links TRBV7-9 to TRBJ1-1; the D is unclear. The CDR3 runs to 16 residues. The germline V gene has CDR1 SEHNR and CDR2 FQNEAQ (reference sequence). Trimming took off 5 bases at V and 0 bases at J, with 16 bases between the two ends. The CDR3 is CASSPGVVGLNTEAFF. The CDR3 region has the DNA TGTGCCAGCAGCCCGGGCGTGGTGGGCCTGAACACTGAAGCTTTCTTT.

The rearrangement uses TRBV20-1 and TRBJ2-5; 7 bases are a match to TRBD2. The better agreement between TRBJ2-7 and the DNA end casts doubt on the J call. CDR3 size: 14 residues. Germline V gene data show CDR1 as DFQATT and CDR2 as SNEGSKA (reference sequence). The CDR3: CSASNPSGYNEQYF. For the CDR3, the DNA is TGCAGTGCTAGTAATCCTAGCGGCTATAACGAGCAGTACTTC.

About this clonotype itself: This may arise from a read error, as a much more abundant clone is one base away. The gene calls are TRBV6-6 and TRBJ2-7; D not resolved. The CDR3 is made up of 13 amino acids. V lost 2 bases to trimming and J lost 2 bases, with 7 bases between them. CDR1 MNHNY and CDR2 SVGAGI come from the germline V gene (reference sequence). CDR3 nucleotide sequence: TGTGCCAGCAGTTACCAGGACCCCTACGAGCAGTACTTC. Its translation is CASSYQDPYEQYF.